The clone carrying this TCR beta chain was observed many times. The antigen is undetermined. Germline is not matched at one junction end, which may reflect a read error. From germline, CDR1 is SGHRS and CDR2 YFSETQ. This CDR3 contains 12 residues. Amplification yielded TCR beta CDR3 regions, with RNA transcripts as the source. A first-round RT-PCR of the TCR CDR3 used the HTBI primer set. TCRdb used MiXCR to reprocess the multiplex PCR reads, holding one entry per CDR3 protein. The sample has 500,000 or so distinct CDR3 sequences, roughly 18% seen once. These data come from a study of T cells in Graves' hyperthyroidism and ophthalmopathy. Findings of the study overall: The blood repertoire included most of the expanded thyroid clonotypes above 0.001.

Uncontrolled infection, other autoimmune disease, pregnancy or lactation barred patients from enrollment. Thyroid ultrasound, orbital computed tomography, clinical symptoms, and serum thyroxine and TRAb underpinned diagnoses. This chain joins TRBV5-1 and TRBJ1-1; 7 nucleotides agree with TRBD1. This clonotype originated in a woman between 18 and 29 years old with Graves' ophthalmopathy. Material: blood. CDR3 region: CASSLGGPEAFF. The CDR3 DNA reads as TGTGCCAGCAGTTTAGGGGGCCCTGAAGCTTTCTTT.